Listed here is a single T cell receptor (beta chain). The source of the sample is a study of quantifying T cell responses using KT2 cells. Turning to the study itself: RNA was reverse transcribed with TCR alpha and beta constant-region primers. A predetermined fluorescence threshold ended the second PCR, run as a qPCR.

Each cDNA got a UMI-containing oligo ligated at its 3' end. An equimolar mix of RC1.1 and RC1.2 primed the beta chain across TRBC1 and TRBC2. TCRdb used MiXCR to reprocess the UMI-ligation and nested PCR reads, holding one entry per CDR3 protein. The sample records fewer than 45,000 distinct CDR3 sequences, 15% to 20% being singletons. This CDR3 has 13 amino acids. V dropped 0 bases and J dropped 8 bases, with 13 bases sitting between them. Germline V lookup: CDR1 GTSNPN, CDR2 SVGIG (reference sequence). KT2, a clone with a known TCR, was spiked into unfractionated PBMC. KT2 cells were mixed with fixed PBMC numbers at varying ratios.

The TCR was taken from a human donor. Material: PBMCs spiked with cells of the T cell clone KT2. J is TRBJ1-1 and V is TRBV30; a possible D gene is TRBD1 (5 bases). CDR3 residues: CAWSVRRAGEAFF. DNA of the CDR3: TGTGCCTGGAGTGTACGTCGGGCAGGGGAAGCTTTCTTT.